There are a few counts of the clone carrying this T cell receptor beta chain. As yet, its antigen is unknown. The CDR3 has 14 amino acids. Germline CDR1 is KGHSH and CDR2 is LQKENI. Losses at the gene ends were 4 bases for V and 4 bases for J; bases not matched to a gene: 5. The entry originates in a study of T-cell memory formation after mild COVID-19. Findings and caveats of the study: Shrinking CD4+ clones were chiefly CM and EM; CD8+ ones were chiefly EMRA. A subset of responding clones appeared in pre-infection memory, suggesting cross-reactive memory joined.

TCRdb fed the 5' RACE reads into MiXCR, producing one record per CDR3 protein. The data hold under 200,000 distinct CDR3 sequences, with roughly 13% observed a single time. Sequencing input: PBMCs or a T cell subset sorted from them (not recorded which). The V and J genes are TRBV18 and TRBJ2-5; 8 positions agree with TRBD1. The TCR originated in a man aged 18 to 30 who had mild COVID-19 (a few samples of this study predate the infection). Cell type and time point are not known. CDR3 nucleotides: TGTGCCAGCTCACAAGGACAGGGATTAGAGACCCAGTACTTC. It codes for CASSQGQGLETQYF.